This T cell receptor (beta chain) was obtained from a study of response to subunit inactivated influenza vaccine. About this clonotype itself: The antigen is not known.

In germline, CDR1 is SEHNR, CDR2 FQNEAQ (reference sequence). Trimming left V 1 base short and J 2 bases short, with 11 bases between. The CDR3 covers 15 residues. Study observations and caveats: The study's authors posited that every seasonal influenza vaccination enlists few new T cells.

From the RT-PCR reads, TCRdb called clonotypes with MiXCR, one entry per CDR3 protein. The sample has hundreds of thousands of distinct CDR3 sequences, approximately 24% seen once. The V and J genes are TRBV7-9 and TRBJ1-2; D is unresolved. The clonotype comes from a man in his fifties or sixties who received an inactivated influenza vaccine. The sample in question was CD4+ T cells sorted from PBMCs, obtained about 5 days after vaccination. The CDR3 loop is CASSLGRGINYGYTF. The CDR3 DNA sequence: TGTGCCAGCAGCTTAGGTCGCGGAATCAACTATGGCTACACCTTC.